A selection of T cell receptor beta chains follows, all from one sample in a study of T-cell memory formation after mild COVID-19. TCRdb ran MiXCR on the 5' RACE reads and lists one entry per CDR3 protein. The sample lists around 190,000 distinct CDR3 sequences, approximately 17% seen once, with under 4.5% in the top ten. Sequencing was done on a sample of PBMCs or a T cell subset sorted from them (not recorded which). Source of these receptors: a man between 18 and 29 years old who had mild COVID-19 (a few samples of this study predate the infection). Cell type and time point are not known. Both conserved end residues are part of each CDR3. The D gene is left open where the match is weak. Clone size appears in some rows only: once, few, many, or a class for an expanded clone.

d_call: TRBD1; clone_size: few; j_call: TRBJ1-2; v_call: TRBV27; cdr3_aa: CASSSYRGAPGYGYTF; cdr3_nt: TGTGCCAGCAGCTCATACAGGGGCGCTCCGGGCTATGGCTACACCTTC
d_call: TRBD1; clone_size: few; j_call: TRBJ1-1; v_call: TRBV5-1; cdr3_aa: CASSLPTGGNTEAFF; cdr3_nt: TGCGCCAGCAGCTTACCAACAGGGGGGAACACTGAAGCTTTCTTT
d_call: -; clone_size: -; j_call: TRBJ2-6; v_call: TRBV7-6; cdr3_aa: CASRPQGGAGANVLTF; cdr3_nt: TGTGCCAGCAGACCACAGGGAGGTGCTGGGGCCAACGTCCTGACTTTC
d_call: -; clone_size: -; j_call: TRBJ2-5; v_call: TRBV5-1; cdr3_aa: CASRGRQAQETQYF; cdr3_nt: TGCGCCAGCAGGGGTCGCCAGGCGCAAGAGACCCAGTACTTC
d_call: -; clone_size: few; j_call: TRBJ2-3; v_call: TRBV4-1; cdr3_aa: CASRQTGADTQYF; cdr3_nt: TGCGCCAGCAGGCAGACAGGCGCGGATACGCAGTATTTT
d_call: -; clone_size: -; j_call: TRBJ2-2; v_call: TRBV10-1; cdr3_aa: CASSDRGFDTGELFF; cdr3_nt: TGCGCCAGCAGTGATCGAGGGTTTGACACCGGGGAGCTGTTTTTT
d_call: -; clone_size: few; j_call: TRBJ1-6; v_call: TRBV6-6; cdr3_aa: CASSYSPGQDPDNSPLHF; cdr3_nt: TGTGCCAGCAGCTACTCTCCGGGCCAAGACCCGGACAATTCACCCCTCCACTTT
d_call: -; clone_size: -; j_call: TRBJ2-7; v_call: TRBV12-3/TRBV12-4; cdr3_aa: CASSPLSGAGEQYF; cdr3_nt: TGTGCCAGCAGTCCACTCTCAGGGGCAGGTGAGCAGTACTTC
d_call: -; clone_size: -; j_call: TRBJ1-1; v_call: TRBV20-1; cdr3_aa: CSARDPSVNTEAFF; cdr3_nt: TGCAGTGCTAGAGATCCTAGCGTTAACACTGAAGCTTTCTTT
d_call: TRBD1; clone_size: -; j_call: TRBJ1-4; v_call: TRBV12-3/TRBV12-4; cdr3_aa: CASRGTGEHEKLFF; cdr3_nt: TGTGCCAGCAGGGGGACAGGGGAGCATGAAAAACTGTTTTTT
d_call: -; clone_size: -; j_call: TRBJ2-1; v_call: TRBV27; cdr3_aa: CASSPRTHSYNEQFF; cdr3_nt: TGTGCCAGCAGTCCCAGGACTCATTCCTACAATGAGCAGTTCTTC
d_call: TRBD1; clone_size: -; j_call: TRBJ2-5; v_call: TRBV10-3; cdr3_aa: CATTTGQGAPQETQYF; cdr3_nt: TGTGCCACCACTACGGGACAGGGGGCTCCCCAAGAGACCCAGTACTTC
d_call: -; clone_size: many; j_call: TRBJ2-5; v_call: TRBV7-2; cdr3_aa: CASSTRRDLRVETQYF; cdr3_nt: TGTGCCAGCAGCACGCGCCGGGACTTGAGGGTGGAGACCCAGTACTTC
d_call: TRBD1; clone_size: -; j_call: TRBJ2-5; v_call: TRBV5-8; cdr3_aa: CASSLGTGIAETQYF; cdr3_nt: TGTGCCAGCAGCTTAGGGACAGGGATCGCAGAGACCCAGTACTTC
d_call: -; clone_size: -; j_call: TRBJ2-5; v_call: TRBV29-1; cdr3_aa: CSVVRVVGTQYF; cdr3_nt: TGCAGCGTTGTCCGGGTAGTTGGGACCCAGTACTTC
d_call: -; clone_size: -; j_call: TRBJ1-3; v_call: TRBV20-1; cdr3_aa: CSALRQSSGNTIYF; cdr3_nt: TGCAGTGCGTTGCGACAGAGCTCTGGAAACACCATATATTTT
d_call: -; clone_size: few; j_call: TRBJ2-5; v_call: TRBV5-1; cdr3_aa: CASSIPAETQYF; cdr3_nt: TGCGCCAGCAGTATCCCGGCTGAGACCCAGTACTTC
d_call: -; clone_size: -; j_call: TRBJ1-6; v_call: TRBV20-1; cdr3_aa: CSARDVARGNSPLHF; cdr3_nt: TGCAGTGCTAGAGATGTTGCCAGAGGTAATTCACCCCTCCACTTT
d_call: TRBD1; clone_size: few; j_call: TRBJ2-3; v_call: TRBV7-8; cdr3_aa: CASSWNRGDTDTQYF; cdr3_nt: TGTGCCAGCAGCTGGAACAGGGGTGACACAGATACGCAGTATTTT
d_call: -; clone_size: -; j_call: TRBJ2-1; v_call: TRBV4-1; cdr3_aa: CASSARQDLYNEQFF; cdr3_nt: TGCGCCAGCAGTGCGAGACAGGACCTCTACAATGAGCAGTTCTTC
d_call: -; clone_size: once; j_call: TRBJ1-5; v_call: TRBV20-1; cdr3_aa: CSARTSNQPQHF; cdr3_nt: TGCAGTGCTAGGACCAGCAATCAGCCCCAGCATTTT
d_call: -; clone_size: -; j_call: TRBJ1-1; v_call: TRBV6-4; cdr3_aa: CASSDPDTRQVHRAFF; cdr3_nt: TGTGCCAGCAGTGACCCCGACACCCGACAGGTCCATAGGGCTTTCTTT
d_call: TRBD2; clone_size: -; j_call: TRBJ2-5; v_call: TRBV7-2; cdr3_aa: CASSLPGLAGQETQYF; cdr3_nt: TGTGCCAGCAGCCTCCCCGGACTAGCGGGGCAAGAGACCCAGTACTTC
d_call: -; clone_size: -; j_call: TRBJ1-2; v_call: TRBV5-1; cdr3_aa: CASSLTGRYGYTF; cdr3_nt: TGCGCCAGCAGCTTGACAGGGCGATATGGCTACACCTTC
d_call: -; clone_size: few; j_call: TRBJ1-2; v_call: TRBV18; cdr3_aa: CASSPDEYYGYTF; cdr3_nt: TGTGCCAGCTCACCAGATGAGTACTATGGCTACACCTTC
d_call: -; clone_size: -; j_call: TRBJ2-1; v_call: TRBV7-2; cdr3_aa: CASSLDYGTEQFF; cdr3_nt: TGTGCCAGCAGCTTAGACTACGGCACTGAGCAGTTCTTC
d_call: -; clone_size: -; j_call: TRBJ2-1; v_call: TRBV5-1; cdr3_aa: CASSQREMDEQFF; cdr3_nt: TGCGCCAGCAGCCAGAGGGAGATGGATGAGCAGTTCTTC
d_call: TRBD1; clone_size: -; j_call: TRBJ1-1; v_call: TRBV11-2; cdr3_aa: CASSSMGQKAFF; cdr3_nt: TGTGCCAGCAGCAGCATGGGACAGAAAGCTTTCTTT
d_call: -; clone_size: few; j_call: TRBJ2-5; v_call: TRBV11-2; cdr3_aa: CASSRGAETQYF; cdr3_nt: TGTGCCAGCAGCCGGGGGGCAGAGACCCAGTACTTC
d_call: -; clone_size: many; j_call: TRBJ2-7; v_call: TRBV30; cdr3_aa: CACGPIWDEQYF; cdr3_nt: TGTGCCTGTGGGCCGATCTGGGACGAGCAGTACTTC
d_call: -; clone_size: few; j_call: TRBJ1-2; v_call: TRBV28; cdr3_aa: CASSLTLQGSYGYTF; cdr3_nt: TGTGCCAGCAGTTTAACCCTGCAGGGAAGCTATGGCTACACCTTC
d_call: -; clone_size: -; j_call: TRBJ2-2; v_call: TRBV7-2; cdr3_aa: CASSLVARTNTGELFF; cdr3_nt: TGTGCCAGCAGCTTAGTAGCCCGCACTAACACCGGGGAGCTGTTTTTT
d_call: -; clone_size: few; j_call: TRBJ1-3; v_call: TRBV20-1; cdr3_aa: CSADGTLGNTIYF; cdr3_nt: TGCAGTGCCGACGGGACACTCGGAAACACCATATATTTT
d_call: -; clone_size: many; j_call: TRBJ1-4; v_call: TRBV29-1; cdr3_aa: CSAALDGGEKLFF; cdr3_nt: TGCAGCGCCGCGTTGGACGGGGGTGAAAAACTGTTTTTT
d_call: TRBD1; clone_size: -; j_call: TRBJ1-2; v_call: TRBV7-2; cdr3_aa: CASSRGRTGNYGYTF; cdr3_nt: TGTGCCAGCAGTCGAGGGCGGACAGGGAACTATGGCTACACCTTC
d_call: -; clone_size: -; j_call: TRBJ1-1; v_call: TRBV29-1; cdr3_aa: CSVVPRLLNTEAFF; cdr3_nt: TGCAGCGTTGTCCCCCGTCTGTTGAACACTGAAGCTTTCTTT
d_call: TRBD2; clone_size: -; j_call: TRBJ2-2; v_call: TRBV7-2; cdr3_aa: CASSLETSQTGELFF; cdr3_nt: TGTGCCAGCAGCTTAGAGACTAGCCAGACCGGGGAGCTGTTTTTT
d_call: -; clone_size: -; j_call: TRBJ2-1; v_call: TRBV5-6; cdr3_aa: CASSLGLVNYNEQFF; cdr3_nt: TGTGCCAGCAGCTTAGGGCTAGTCAACTACAATGAGCAGTTCTTC
d_call: -; clone_size: few; j_call: TRBJ2-3; v_call: TRBV5-1; cdr3_aa: CASSLAGQGADTQYF; cdr3_nt: TGCGCCAGCAGCTTGGCCGGGCAGGGCGCAGATACGCAGTATTTT
d_call: -; clone_size: few; j_call: TRBJ2-3; v_call: TRBV4-3; cdr3_aa: CASSQVITDTQYF; cdr3_nt: TGCGCCAGCAGCCAGGTCATCACAGATACGCAGTATTTT
d_call: -; clone_size: few; j_call: TRBJ2-2; v_call: TRBV12-3/TRBV12-4; cdr3_aa: CASSLQLANTGELFF; cdr3_nt: TGTGCCAGCAGTTTACAGCTAGCCAACACCGGGGAGCTGTTTTTT
d_call: -; clone_size: -; j_call: TRBJ2-3; v_call: TRBV5-1; cdr3_aa: CASSAQGWGADTQYF; cdr3_nt: TGCGCCAGCAGCGCGCAGGGGTGGGGAGCAGATACGCAGTATTTT
d_call: -; clone_size: -; j_call: TRBJ2-3; v_call: TRBV5-1; cdr3_aa: CASSLFDADTQYF; cdr3_nt: TGCGCCAGCAGCTTGTTCGACGCAGATACGCAGTATTTT
d_call: -; clone_size: -; j_call: TRBJ2-6; v_call: TRBV29-1; cdr3_aa: CSVEDNSGANVLTF; cdr3_nt: TGCAGCGTTGAAGACAACTCTGGGGCCAACGTCCTGACTTTC
d_call: -; clone_size: many; j_call: TRBJ2-3; v_call: TRBV18; cdr3_aa: CASSRGGSTDTQYF; cdr3_nt: TGTGCCAGCTCGCGCGGTGGGAGCACAGATACGCAGTATTTT
d_call: -; clone_size: -; j_call: TRBJ1-4; v_call: TRBV4-2; cdr3_aa: CASSVGTTKREKLFF; cdr3_nt: TGTGCCAGCAGCGTCGGGACGACAAAGCGGGAAAAACTGTTTTTT
d_call: TRBD1; clone_size: -; j_call: TRBJ2-1; v_call: TRBV7-3; cdr3_aa: CASSNGTGISNEQFF; cdr3_nt: TGTGCCAGCAGCAATGGGACAGGGATAAGCAATGAGCAGTTCTTC